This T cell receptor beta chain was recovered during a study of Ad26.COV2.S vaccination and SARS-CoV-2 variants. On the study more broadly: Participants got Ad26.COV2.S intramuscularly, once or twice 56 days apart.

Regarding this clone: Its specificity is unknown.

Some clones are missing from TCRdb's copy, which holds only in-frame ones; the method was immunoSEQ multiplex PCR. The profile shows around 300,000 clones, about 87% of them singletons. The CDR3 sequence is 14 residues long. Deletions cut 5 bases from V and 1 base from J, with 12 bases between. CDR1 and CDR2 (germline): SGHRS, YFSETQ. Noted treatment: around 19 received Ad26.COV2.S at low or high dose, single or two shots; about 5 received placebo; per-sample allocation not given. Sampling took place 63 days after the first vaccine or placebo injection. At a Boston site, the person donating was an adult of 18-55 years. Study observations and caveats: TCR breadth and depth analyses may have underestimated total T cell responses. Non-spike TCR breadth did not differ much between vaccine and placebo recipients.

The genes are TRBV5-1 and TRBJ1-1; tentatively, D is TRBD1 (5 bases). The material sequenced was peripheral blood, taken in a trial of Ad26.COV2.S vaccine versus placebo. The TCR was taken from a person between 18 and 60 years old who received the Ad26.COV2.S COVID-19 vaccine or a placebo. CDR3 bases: TGCGCCAGCAGTTGGACGACAGAGAACACTGAAGCTTTCTTT. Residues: CASSWTTENTEAFF.